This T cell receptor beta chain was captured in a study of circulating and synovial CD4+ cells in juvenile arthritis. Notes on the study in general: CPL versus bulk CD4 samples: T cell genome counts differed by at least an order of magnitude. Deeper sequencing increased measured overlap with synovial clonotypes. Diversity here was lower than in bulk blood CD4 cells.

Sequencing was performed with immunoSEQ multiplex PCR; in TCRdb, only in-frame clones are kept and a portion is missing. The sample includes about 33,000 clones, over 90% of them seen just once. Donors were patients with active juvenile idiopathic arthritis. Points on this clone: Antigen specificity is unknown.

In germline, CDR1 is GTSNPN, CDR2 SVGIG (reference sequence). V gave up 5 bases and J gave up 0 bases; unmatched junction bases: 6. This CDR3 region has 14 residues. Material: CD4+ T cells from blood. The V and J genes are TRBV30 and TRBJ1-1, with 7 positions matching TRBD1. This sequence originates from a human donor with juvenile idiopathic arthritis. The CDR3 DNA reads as TGTGCCTGGCGCTCGGACAGGCTGAACACTGAAGCTTTCTTT. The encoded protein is CAWRSDRLNTEAFF.